This section outlines one T cell receptor beta chain sequence together with its context. Its antigen is undetermined. This sample is part of a study of cytomegalovirus exposure and HLA in healthy donors. Study observations and caveats: Investigators reported more than 150 TCR beta chains as tied to cytomegalovirus. HLA alleles showed associations with roughly 17,000 TCR beta sequences in a later analysis, at a 0.05 false discovery rate. Later analysis indicated greater clonal expansion among HLA-associated TCR beta chains than among equally common other chains.

With 60 Vbeta and 13 Jbeta primers, the PCR was carried out. The protocol was immunoSEQ multiplex PCR, while the TCRdb copy is restricted to in-frame clones and leaves out a portion. The sample contains around 100,000 clones, less than 80% of which appear only once. V was shortened by 3 bases and J by 2 bases, with 9 bases between the two germline ends. Germline V gene sequence: CDR1 SGHRS, CDR2 YFSETQ. The CDR3 is made up of 13 amino acids. The receptor's source is a woman aged 25 to 39 in good health and CMV-seronegative. This chain uses TRBV5-1 with TRBJ2-7, with D tentatively TRBD2 (5 bases). Sequencing used PBMCs. CDR3 loop: CASSSGNTYEQYF. DNA of the CDR3: TGCGCCAGCAGCTCCGGGAATACCTACGAGCAGTACTTC.